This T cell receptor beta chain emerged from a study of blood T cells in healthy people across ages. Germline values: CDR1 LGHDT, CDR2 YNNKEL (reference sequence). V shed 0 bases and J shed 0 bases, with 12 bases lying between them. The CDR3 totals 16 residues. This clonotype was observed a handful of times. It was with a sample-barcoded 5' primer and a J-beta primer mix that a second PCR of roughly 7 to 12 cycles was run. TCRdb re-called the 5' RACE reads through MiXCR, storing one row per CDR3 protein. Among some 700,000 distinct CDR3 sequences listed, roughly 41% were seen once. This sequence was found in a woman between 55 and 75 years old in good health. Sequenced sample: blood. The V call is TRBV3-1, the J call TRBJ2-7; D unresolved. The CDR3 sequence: CASSQERSGRSYEQYF. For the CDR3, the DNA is TGTGCCAGCAGCCAAGAGAGAAGTGGCCGCTCCTACGAGCAGTACTTC.